The rows below give T cell receptor beta chains drawn from one sample of a study of Ad26.COV2.S vaccination and SARS-CoV-2 variants. Clones were sequenced by immunoSEQ multiplex PCR, and TCRdb holds only the in-frame ones, with some missing. The sample yields roughly 250,000 clones, 70% to 90% seen once. The sequenced sample was peripheral blood, obtained in a trial of Ad26.COV2.S vaccine versus placebo. These receptors came from a person aged 18-60 years who received the Ad26.COV2.S COVID-19 vaccine or a placebo. Both conserved end residues are part of each CDR3. Each record gives: clone size, V gene, D gene, J gene, CDR3 protein, CDR3 DNA. A D gene is named only where the DNA matches it firmly. Rows give clone size only sometimes, using once, few, many, or a class for an expanded clone.

NA	TRBV14	NA	TRBJ1-2	CASSQWQEYGYTF	TGTGCCAGCAGCCAATGGCAGGAGTATGGCTACACCTTC
NA	TRBV7-6	NA	TRBJ2-2	CASSQSRGYTGELFF	TGTGCCAGCAGCCAGTCTAGGGGTTACACCGGGGAGCTGTTTTTT
NA	TRBV6-5	NA	TRBJ1-2	CASSPLTPTVYGYTF	TGTGCCAGCAGTCCCCTAACACCTACCGTCTATGGCTACACCTTC
NA	TRBV7-2	NA	TRBJ2-1	CASSARQTSSYNEQFF	TGTGCCAGCAGCGCCCGACAGACGAGCTCCTACAATGAGCAGTTCTTC
NA	TRBV4-2	NA	TRBJ2-7	CASSQDPGGTGSYEQYF	TGTGCCAGCAGCCAAGATCCAGGAGGGACGGGCTCCTACGAGCAGTACTTC
NA	TRBV12-3/TRBV12-4	NA	TRBJ1-2	CASSLTESGYTF	TGTGCCAGCAGTTTAACAGAGTCTGGCTACACCTTC
NA	TRBV29-1	NA	TRBJ2-1	CSVYKLGYNEQFF	TGCAGCGTCTATAAGTTGGGCTACAATGAGCAGTTCTTC
NA	TRBV7-3	NA	TRBJ2-2	CASSLGLGTGELFF	TGTGCCAGCAGCTTAGGTCTGGGCACCGGGGAGCTGTTTTTT
NA	TRBV6-5	TRBD1	TRBJ2-7	CASGDRASEQYF	TGTGCCAGCGGAGACAGGGCCTCCGAGCAGTACTTC
NA	TRBV15	TRBD1	TRBJ2-2	CATSSDEQGAALLTGELFF	TGTGCCACCAGCAGCGATGAACAGGGGGCTGCCCTCCTCACCGGGGAGCTGTTTTTT
NA	TRBV5-4	NA	TRBJ2-2	CASSLGGTSPGELFF	TGTGCCAGCAGCTTGGGGGGGACTTCTCCCGGGGAGCTGTTTTTT
NA	TRBV7-9	NA	TRBJ1-5	CASKRPINQPQHF	TGTGCCAGCAAAAGACCGATAAATCAGCCCCAGCATTTT
many	TRBV15	TRBD2	TRBJ2-1	CATSYTSGGANEQFF	TGTGCCACCAGCTATACTAGCGGGGGGGCCAATGAGCAGTTCTTC
NA	TRBV7-2	TRBD1	TRBJ1-2	CASSPLDRGPRGYTF	TGTGCCAGCAGTCCCCTAGACAGGGGTCCTAGGGGCTACACCTTC
NA	TRBV27	TRBD1	TRBJ2-1	CASNPWGQAYNEQFF	TGTGCCAGCAACCCGTGGGGACAGGCCTACAATGAGCAGTTCTTC
NA	TRBV15	NA	TRBJ2-3	CATSREGTYTDTQYF	TGTGCCACCAGCAGAGAGGGGACCTACACAGATACGCAGTATTTT
NA	TRBV7-2	NA	TRBJ2-3	CASSVNNRLLTDTQYF	TGTGCCAGCAGCGTCAATAACAGGCTACTCACAGATACGCAGTATTTT
NA	TRBV19	NA	TRBJ2-2	CASSIRTGTANTGELFF	TGTGCCAGTAGTATCAGAACGGGGACTGCGAACACCGGGGAGCTGTTTTTT
NA	TRBV12-3/TRBV12-4	NA	TRBJ1-2	CASSRGLGGYTF	TGTGCCAGCAGCCGGGGCCTGGGTGGCTACACCTTC
NA	TRBV3-1/TRBV3-2	NA	TRBJ2-2	CASSQDVVGGELFF	TGTGCCAGCAGCCAAGATGTTGTTGGCGGGGAGCTGTTTTTT
NA	TRBV21-1	NA	TRBJ2-3	CASSRPGQGYWDTQYF	TGTGCCAGCAGCAGGCCGGGACAGGGCTACTGGGATACGCAGTATTTT
NA	TRBV11-2	NA	TRBJ2-5	CASSPDWAGRTQYF	TGTGCCAGCAGCCCCGACTGGGCGGGGAGAACCCAGTACTTC
NA	TRBV5-1	NA	TRBJ2-4	CASSLGTLNIQYF	TGCGCCAGCAGCTTGGGGACTTTGAACATTCAGTACTTC
NA	TRBV7-8	NA	TRBJ2-7	CASSFRGSEEQYF	TGTGCCAGCAGCTTTCGGGGGTCTGAAGAGCAGTACTTC
NA	TRBV6-6	NA	TRBJ2-3	CASSYSDSPDTQYF	TGTGCCAGCAGTTACTCGGACAGTCCAGATACGCAGTATTTT
NA	TRBV27	NA	TRBJ1-2	CASSFEGRGINGYTF	TGTGCCAGCAGTTTTGAAGGGAGGGGGATAAATGGCTACACCTTC
NA	TRBV30	NA	TRBJ2-7	CAWSQTRYEQYF	TGTGCCTGGAGTCAGACTCGCTACGAGCAGTACTTC
NA	TRBV7-2	NA	TRBJ2-1	CASSLAKSGSGRWNEQFF	TGTGCCAGCAGCTTAGCTAAGTCCGGCTCCGGTCGGTGGAATGAGCAGTTCTTC
NA	TRBV4-1	NA	TRBJ1-1	CASSQEWESNTEAFF	TGCGCCAGCAGCCAAGAGTGGGAGTCGAACACTGAAGCTTTCTTT
NA	TRBV3-1/TRBV3-2	NA	TRBJ1-2	CASSQRGQAISGYTF	TGTGCCAGCAGCCAAAGGGGTCAGGCAATATCGGGCTACACCTTC
NA	TRBV6-6	TRBD1	TRBJ1-2	CASRGGQGVADYTF	TGTGCCAGCAGGGGGGGACAGGGTGTAGCAGACTACACCTTC
NA	TRBV11-2	NA	TRBJ1-1	CASSLGGGAEAFF	TGTGCCAGCAGCTTAGGAGGAGGCGCTGAAGCTTTCTTT
NA	TRBV3-1/TRBV3-2	NA	TRBJ1-4	CASSLRGSNEKLFF	TGTGCCAGCAGCCTCAGGGGTTCTAATGAAAAACTGTTTTTT
NA	TRBV11-2	NA	TRBJ1-4	CASSLRRESGIGEKLFF	TGTGCCAGCAGCTTAAGGAGGGAGTCAGGGATCGGTGAAAAACTGTTTTTT
NA	TRBV12-3/TRBV12-4	NA	TRBJ2-1	CASSLGGEQFF	TGTGCCAGCAGCCTCGGGGGCGAGCAGTTCTTC
NA	TRBV7-9	NA	TRBJ1-2	CASSSEGGADGYTF	TGTGCCAGCAGTAGCGAGGGGGGAGCAGACGGCTACACCTTC
NA	TRBV30	TRBD1	TRBJ1-1	CAWSDRTGGFTEAFF	TGTGCCTGGAGTGATAGGACAGGGGGATTCACTGAAGCTTTCTTT
NA	TRBV5-1	TRBD2	TRBJ2-2	CASGDGGLPGELFF	TGCGCCAGCGGTGACGGGGGACTACCCGGGGAGCTGTTTTTT
NA	TRBV4-1	TRBD2	TRBJ2-2	CASSQVSGIANTGELFF	TGCGCCAGCAGCCAGGTTAGCGGGATAGCGAACACCGGGGAGCTGTTTTTT
NA	TRBV18	NA	TRBJ1-3	CASSPKEGNSGNTIYF	TGTGCCAGCTCACCAAAGGAGGGGAACTCTGGAAACACCATATATTTT
NA	TRBV5-1	NA	TRBJ2-2	CASSLVGPGVAGELFF	TGCGCCAGCAGCTTGGTGGGACCAGGGGTGGCCGGGGAGCTGTTTTTT
NA	TRBV7-6	NA	TRBJ2-5	CASSLGVGGLQETQYF	TGTGCCAGCAGCTTAGGGGTGGGGGGGCTGCAAGAGACCCAGTACTTC
NA	TRBV7-8	TRBD1	TRBJ1-4	CASTLRVGGAITNEKLFF	TGTGCCAGCACCTTGCGTGTAGGGGGCGCGATAACTAATGAAAAACTGTTTTTT